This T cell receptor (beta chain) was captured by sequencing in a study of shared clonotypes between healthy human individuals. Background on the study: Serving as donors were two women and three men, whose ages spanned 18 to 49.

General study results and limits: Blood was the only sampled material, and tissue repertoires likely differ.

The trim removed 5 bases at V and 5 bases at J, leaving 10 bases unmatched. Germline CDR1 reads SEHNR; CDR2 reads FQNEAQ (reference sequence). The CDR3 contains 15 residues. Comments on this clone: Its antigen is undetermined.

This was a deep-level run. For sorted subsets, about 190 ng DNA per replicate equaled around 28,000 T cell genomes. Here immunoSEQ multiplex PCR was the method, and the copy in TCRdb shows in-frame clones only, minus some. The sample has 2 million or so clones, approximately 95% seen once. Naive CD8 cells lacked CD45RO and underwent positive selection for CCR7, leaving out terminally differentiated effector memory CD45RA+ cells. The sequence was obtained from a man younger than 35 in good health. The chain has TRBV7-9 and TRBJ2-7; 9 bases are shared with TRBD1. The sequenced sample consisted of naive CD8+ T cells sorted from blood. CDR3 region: CASSPTGGPADEQYF. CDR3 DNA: TGTGCCAGCAGCCCTACAGGGGGCCCCGCGGACGAGCAGTACTTC.